The source of this T cell receptor (beta chain) is a study of early T cells in non-severe SARS-CoV-2 infection. Deletions cut 4 bases from V and 0 bases from J, with 25 bases between. The CDR3 loop spans 19 amino acids. The germline V gene has CDR1 SEHNR and CDR2 FQNEAQ (reference sequence). Unique molecular identifiers were added to individual cDNA molecules. Using its own MiXCR run on the 5' RACE reads, TCRdb lists one record per CDR3 protein. The sample lists roughly 70,000 distinct CDR3 sequences; just over 20% were seen once. This specimen was whole blood, taken at baseline. The chain uses TRBV7-9 and TRBJ2-7, with D possibly TRBD2 on 5 matching bases. This TCR was recovered from an adult who was a healthcare worker with PCR-confirmed SARS-CoV-2 infection or an uninfected control (not recorded which). CDR3 sequence: CASSSPHSSFLGSSYEQYF. The CDR3 DNA is TGTGCCAGCAGCTCGCCACATTCTTCTTTCCTGGGGAGCTCCTACGAGCAGTACTTC.